The 12 T cell receptor beta chains in this list originate from one sample, sequenced in a study of blood T cell repertoires in COVID-19. Method: immunoSEQ multiplex PCR; TCRdb's copy keeps in-frame clones and lacks some. Of a few hundred thousand clones in the sample, over 75% are singletons; the top ten hold approximately 0.99%. Material: PBMCs or T cells enriched from blood (not recorded which). The receptors were sampled from a woman aged 25-40 years who had recovered from COVID-19.

The rearrangement joins TRBV12-5 to TRBJ2-7; tentatively, D is TRBD2 (7 bases). This CDR3 spans 15 amino acids. Per germline, CDR1 LGHNT and CDR2 FRNRAP. V was clipped by 0 bases and J by 5 bases, with 14 bases between them. Here the CDR3 reads CASGLVQGAGDEQYF. Written as DNA, the CDR3 is TGTGCTAGTGGTTTGGTACAGGGTGCGGGGGACGAGCAGTACTTC.

The chain joins TRBV5-1 to TRBJ1-1, with TRBD1 as a possible D gene (6 bases). CDR1 SGHRS and CDR2 YFSETQ come from the germline V gene. The CDR3 totals 11 residues. Trimming left V 4 bases short and J 8 bases short, with 9 bases between. Here the CDR3 reads CASSLDREAFF. The CDR3 DNA sequence: TGCGCCAGCAGCCTAGACAGGGAAGCTTTCTTT.

This clone was counted a single time. The CDR3: CASSILLAGGRETQYF. CDR3 sequence (DNA): TGTGCCAGTAGTATACTCCTAGCGGGGGGCAGGGAGACCCAGTACTTC. The rearrangement links TRBV19 to TRBJ2-5; TRBD2 matches 11 bases. Looked up from germline, CDR1 is LNHDA and CDR2 is SQIVND (reference sequence). V lost 2 bases, J lost 5 bases, and 7 bases stayed unmatched. The CDR3 is 16 amino acids.

This chain uses TRBV27 with TRBJ2-4, with a weak D call TRBD1 (6 bases). Germline V CDR1 and CDR2: MNHEY, SMNVEV (reference sequence). The CDR3 extends over 14 amino acids. Deletions cut 6 bases from V and 2 bases from J, with 11 bases between. The CDR3 is CASSPTGPKNIQYF. DNA of the CDR3: TGTGCCAGCAGCCCTACAGGGCCCAAAAACATTCAGTACTTC.

This clone has a handful of counts. CDR3 DNA sequence: TGTGCCTGGAGTATAGGGGGCGTGGAGACCCAGTACTTC. Amino acid sequence: CAWSIGGVETQYF. V and J are TRBV30 and TRBJ2-5, with 7 bases lining up with TRBD1. The CDR3 runs to 13 residues. Trimming at V came to 2 bases and at J to 5 bases, leaving 5 bases not matched to a gene. Germline V gives CDR1 GTSNPN, CDR2 SVGIG (reference sequence).

The V call is TRBV30, the J call TRBJ1-1; 7 nucleotides agree with TRBD1. The ends lost 8 bases at V and 1 base at J; junction bases unmatched: 13. Germline V lookup: CDR1 GTSNPN, CDR2 SVGIG (reference sequence). The CDR3 is made up of 15 amino acids. Here the CDR3 DNA reads TGTGCCATGATTCTTCCCGACAGGGAGAACACTGAAGCTTTCTTT. Translating it yields CAMILPDRENTEAFF.

This clone was observed a handful of times. CDR3 residues: CAVSTGANTGELFF. In nucleotides, the CDR3 is TGTGCCGTCTCGACAGGGGCGAACACCGGGGAGCTGTTTTTT. The V call is TRBV7-9, the J call TRBJ2-2; 8 positions match TRBD1. This CDR3 region has 14 residues. The V gene end was trimmed by 11 bases and the J gene end by 0 bases; junction bases not matched to a gene: 5. The germline CDR1 and CDR2 sequences are SEHNR and FQNEAQ (reference sequence).

The chain carries TRBV9 and TRBJ1-4, with 8 bases aligning to TRBD1. Germline trimming cut 4 bases from V and 5 bases from J; bases unmatched to any gene: 4. From germline, CDR1 is SGDLS and CDR2 YYNGEE. This CDR3 contains 14 residues. DNA of the CDR3: TGTGCCAGCAGCACGACAGGGGTAAATGAAAAACTGTTTTTT. Translating it yields CASSTTGVNEKLFF.

The V call is TRBV28, the J call TRBJ1-1, with 8 bases that match TRBD1. J was trimmed by 1 base and V by 0 bases; bases with no gene match: 1. Germline V lookup: CDR1 MDHEN, CDR2 SYDVKM. This CDR3 comprises 15 residues. The CDR3 nucleotides are TGTGCCAGCAGTTTATGGACAGGGGCGAACACTGAAGCTTTCTTT. Encoded protein: CASSLWTGANTEAFF.

This sequence joins TRBV7-2 and TRBJ2-1; D uncertain. CDR3 size: 13 residues. CDR1 is SGHTA and CDR2 is FQGNSA in the germline V gene. V was shortened by 1 base and J by 6 bases, with 7 bases between the two germline ends. Here the CDR3 DNA reads TGTGCCAGCAGCTTAGGGCGGCTCAATGAGCAGTTCTTC. Translation gives CASSLGRLNEQFF.

The chain recombines TRBV7-2 with TRBJ1-2; D not certain. CDR3 length: 15 residues. Germline CDR1 reads SGHTA; CDR2 reads FQGNSA. Trimming took off 0 bases at V and 4 bases at J, with 12 bases between the two ends. The CDR3 spells CASSLAQALTYGYTF. CDR3 bases: TGTGCCAGCAGCTTAGCTCAGGCCCTCACCTATGGCTACACCTTC.

This clone has only a few counts. J is TRBJ1-5 and V is TRBV6-5; unclear D gene. Germline V CDR1 and CDR2: MNHEY, SVGAGI. This CDR3 is 14 amino acids long. Trimming shortened V by 0 bases and J by 4 bases, and 7 bases separated the two germline ends. CDR3 sequence reads: CASSYSRANQPQHF. The CDR3 coding sequence is TGTGCCAGCAGTTACTCTAGAGCGAATCAGCCCCAGCATTTT.